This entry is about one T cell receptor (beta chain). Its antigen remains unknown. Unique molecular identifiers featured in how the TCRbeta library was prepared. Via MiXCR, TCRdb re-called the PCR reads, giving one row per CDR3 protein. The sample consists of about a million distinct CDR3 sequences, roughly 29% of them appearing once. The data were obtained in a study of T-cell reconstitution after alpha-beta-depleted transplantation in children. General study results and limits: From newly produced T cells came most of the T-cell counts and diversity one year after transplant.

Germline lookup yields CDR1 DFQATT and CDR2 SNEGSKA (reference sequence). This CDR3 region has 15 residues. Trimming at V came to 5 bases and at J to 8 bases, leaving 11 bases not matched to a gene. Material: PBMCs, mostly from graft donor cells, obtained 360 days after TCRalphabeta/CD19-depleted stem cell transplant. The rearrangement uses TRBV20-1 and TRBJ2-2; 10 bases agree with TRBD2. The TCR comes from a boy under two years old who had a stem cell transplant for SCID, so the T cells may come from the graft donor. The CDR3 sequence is CSARQRGGDSGELFF. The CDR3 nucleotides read TGCAGTGCTCGGCAGCGGGGGGGAGATAGTGGGGAGCTGTTTTTT.